This TCR beta chain was retrieved from a study of blood T cells in healthy people across ages. Trimming removed 5 bases at V and 5 bases at J, with 11 bases between. This CDR3 is 12 amino acids long. The germline V gene encodes CDR1 GTSNPN and CDR2 SVGIG (reference sequence). With a J-beta primer mix and a sample-barcoded 5' primer, a second PCR ran about 7 to 12 cycles. TCRdb re-called the 5' RACE reads with MiXCR, one entry per CDR3 protein. In the table there are some 670,000 distinct CDR3 sequences, around 52% of which are singletons. Extractions gave at least 6 micrograms of total RNA per sample. Comments on this clonotype: Given a much more abundant clone one base away, this may be a read error.

The sequence came from a woman older than 75 in good health. V gene TRBV30 combines with J gene TRBJ2-3; D might be TRBD2 (6 bases). Sequencing was carried out using blood. The CDR3 loop is CAWGGAGDTQYF. The CDR3 coding sequence is TGTGCCTGGGGCGGAGCGGGAGATACGCAGTATTTT.